This T cell receptor beta chain was identified during a study of identical twins. Study results and caveats: Weaker excess twin sharing was observed in beta out-of-frame sequences. Reduced insertions were recorded for abundant cord blood beta clonotypes, with no such pattern in memory repertoires.

As for this clonotype: Its matching antigen is unknown.

A universal primer site was incorporated via template switching, and the cDNA contained unique molecular identifiers. TCRdb redid the calling of the 5' RACE reads with MiXCR, one entry per CDR3 protein. The sample contains some 630,000 distinct CDR3 sequences, about 7.6% of which appear only once. Germline assignment: CDR1 LGHDT and CDR2 YNNKEL (reference sequence). Trimming cost V 2 bases and J 7 bases, with 5 bases left between them. The CDR3 runs to 12 residues. These data are also associated with another study on yellow fever vaccine responses in identical twins.

This receptor was identified in a woman in her late teens or twenties in good health. The V call is TRBV3-1, the J call TRBJ2-2; no definite D call. What was sequenced was PBMCs. The CDR3: CASSQMIGELFF. The DNA of the CDR3 is TGTGCCAGCAGCCAAATGATCGGGGAGCTGTTTTTT.